The clone carrying this T cell receptor (beta chain) has a count of ten or more. This entry is derived from a study of T-cell reconstitution after alpha-beta-depleted transplantation in children. There are 14 residues in the CDR3. Trimming left V 6 bases short and J 3 bases short, with 13 bases between. The germline V gene has CDR1 SGHRS and CDR2 YFSETQ. Unique molecular identifiers tagged the TCRbeta library. TCRdb reanalysed the PCR reads using MiXCR and keeps one entry per CDR3 protein. The sample carries more than 150,000 distinct CDR3 sequences, over 5.5% recorded once. The chain joins TRBV5-1 to TRBJ2-1; no reliable D call. The clonotype originates from a human donor who donated a stem cell graft to a child with Wiskott-Aldrich syndrome. The sample consisted of PBMCs from the stem cell graft donor, taken from the stem cell graft. CDR3 bases: TGCGCCAGCAAAGAACTTCCCGTCTACAATGAGCAGTTCTTC. Its protein product is CASKELPVYNEQFF.